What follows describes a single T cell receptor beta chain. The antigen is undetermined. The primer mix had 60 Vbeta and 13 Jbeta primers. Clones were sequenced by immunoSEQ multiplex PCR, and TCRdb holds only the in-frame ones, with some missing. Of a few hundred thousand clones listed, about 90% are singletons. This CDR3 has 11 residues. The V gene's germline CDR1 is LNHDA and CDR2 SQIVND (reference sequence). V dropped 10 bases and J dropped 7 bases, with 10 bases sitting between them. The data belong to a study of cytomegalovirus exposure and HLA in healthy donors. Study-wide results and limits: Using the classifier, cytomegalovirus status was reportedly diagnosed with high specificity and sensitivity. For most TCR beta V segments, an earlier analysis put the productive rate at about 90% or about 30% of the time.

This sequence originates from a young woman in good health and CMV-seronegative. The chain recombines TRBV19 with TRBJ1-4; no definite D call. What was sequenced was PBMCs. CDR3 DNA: TGTGCCACCCTTTTCGGTGAAAAACTGTTTTTT. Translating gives CATLFGEKLFF.